Included here is one T cell receptor beta chain sequence, with context. The target antigen is unknown. The length of the CDR3 is 14 residues. The V gene's germline CDR1 is SNHLY and CDR2 FYNNEI. The sample originates from a study of shared clonotypes between healthy human individuals. Overall study findings and caveats: Rarefaction indicated that sorted-subset sequencing remained incomplete although depth was large.

Only in-frame clones appear in the TCRdb table, and some are missing; sequencing was by immunoSEQ multiplex PCR. Among around 2.1 million clones listed, approximately 96% were seen once. The chain employs TRBV2 and TRBJ2-7; the match to TRBD1 covers 8 bases. The J call may be faulty, since TRBJ2-1 better matches the DNA end. Sequences were obtained from naive CD4+ T cells sorted from blood. Subset denoted: CD45RA+ positively selected. The sequence was collected from a man younger than 35 in good health. For the CDR3, the DNA is TGTGCCAGCAGTCTGGACAGGGCCTCCAATGAGCAGTTCTTC. It is translated as CASSLDRASNEQFF.